These 17 T cell receptor beta chains were sequenced from one sample in a study of blood T cell repertoires in COVID-19. Profiled with immunoSEQ multiplex PCR; TCRdb holds only in-frame clones, not every one. The table records several thousand clones, about nine tenths of them present only once. The material sequenced was peripheral blood. The receptors stem from a human donor with active COVID-19. The donor label of this sample is uncertain.

This chain connects TRBV5-4 to TRBJ2-3; tentatively, D is TRBD1 (5 bases). The CDR3 runs 14 residues. Trimming pared 5 bases from V and 5 bases from J, leaving 15 bases between. CDR1 and CDR2 from the germline V gene are SGHNT and YYREEE (reference sequence). The CDR3 nucleotides read TGTGCCAGCAGAAGTGGTGGGGCACGAGATACGCAGTATTTT. Translation: CASRSGGARDTQYF.

The rearrangement links TRBV5-5 to TRBJ1-3, with TRBD1 identical over 10 bases. Germline CDR1 is SGHKS and CDR2 is YYEKEE (reference sequence). With V trimmed by 4 bases and J by 4 bases, 8 bases remained unmatched. The CDR3 runs to 16 residues. The CDR3 DNA is TGTGCCAGCAGCGGTGGGACAGGGGCTTCCGGAAACACCATATATTTT. This sequence encodes CASSGGTGASGNTIYF.

This rearrangement joins TRBV7-7 to TRBJ2-5; 7 positions match TRBD1. The CDR3 is 15 amino acids. The germline gives CDR1 SSHAT, CDR2 FNYEAQ (reference sequence). V lost 1 base and J lost 4; bases outside the gene matches: 6. The CDR3 nucleotides read TGTGCCAGCAGCTTAGTAACAGGGGAAGTAGAGACCCAGTACTTC. It yields the protein CASSLVTGEVETQYF. Drawing the rest from reference TRBV7-7 and TRBJ2-5, the complete variable domain is GAGVSQSPRYKVTKRGQDVTLRCDPISSHATLYWYQQALGQGPEFLTYFNYEAQPDKSGLPSDRFSAERPEGSISTLTIQRTEQRDSAMYRCASSLVTGEVETQYFGPGTRLLVL.

This sequence joins TRBV4-3 and TRBJ1-1; 7 bases are shared with TRBD1. This CDR3 spans 15 amino acids. J lost 1 base, V lost 5 bases, and 7 bases had no gene match. Germline assignment: CDR1 LGHNA and CDR2 YSLEER. The CDR3 DNA reads TGCGCCAGCAGCGCCCACAGGGGCCCGAACACTGAAGCTTTCTTT. It yields the protein CASSAHRGPNTEAFF.

The chain carries TRBV7-9 and TRBJ2-1; D not resolved. The germline gives CDR1 SEHNR, CDR2 FQNEAQ (reference sequence). This CDR3 is built from 12 residues. Trimming took 1 base from V and 7 from J, leaving 5 bases between them. The CDR3 loop is CASSLGRNEQFF. As DNA, the CDR3 is TGTGCCAGCAGCTTAGGCAGGAATGAGCAGTTCTTC.

The CDR3 sequence: CASSPLGGSQTIYF. CDR3 coding DNA: TGTGCCAGCAGCCCACTAGGCGGCAGTCAGACCATATATTTT. The chain recombines TRBV11-2 with TRBJ1-3; D not certain. Trimming removed 5 bases from V and 10 bases from J, with 18 bases in between. CDR1 is SGHAT and CDR2 is FQNNGV in the germline V gene. CDR3 length: 14 amino acids. Looking up the rest from reference TRBV11-2 and TRBJ1-3 gives the full variable domain: EAGVAQSPRYKIIEKRQSVAFWCNPISGHATLYWYQQILGQGPKLLIQFQNNGVVDDSQLPKDRFSAERLKGVDSTLKIQPAKLEDSAVYLCASSPLGGSQTIYFGEGSWLTVV.

The chain links TRBV11-1 to TRBJ2-7, with a weak D call TRBD1 (6 bases). Germline CDR1 is SGHAT and CDR2 is FQDESV (reference sequence). The CDR3 runs to 14 residues. V dropped 1 base and J dropped 2 bases, with 9 bases sitting between them. CDR3 in DNA: TGTGCCAGCAGCTTAGTCAGGGGACCCTACGAGCAGTACTTC. This sequence encodes CASSLVRGPYEQYF.

This rearrangement joins TRBV19 to TRBJ2-3, with 9 positions matching TRBD2. The V gene end was trimmed by 6 bases and the J gene end by 6 bases; junction bases not matched to a gene: 13. The CDR3 is 16 residues long. Germline loops: CDR1 LNHDA, CDR2 SQIVND (reference sequence). The CDR3 sequence: CASSVGLAGLGDTQYF. The CDR3 DNA sequence: TGTGCCAGTAGCGTTGGGCTAGCGGGATTGGGGGATACGCAGTATTTT.

The chain uses TRBV25-1 and TRBJ1-1; D possibly corresponds to TRBD1 (5 bases). V was clipped by 4 bases and J by 5 bases, with 20 bases between them. From germline, CDR1 is MGHDK and CDR2 SYGVNS. There are 16 residues in the CDR3. This CDR3 reads CASSAGRWVGGTEAFF. CDR3 nucleotide sequence: TGTGCCAGCAGTGCCGGACGCTGGGTTGGGGGGACTGAAGCTTTCTTT.

The rearrangement links TRBV4-1 to TRBJ2-3; the match to TRBD2 covers 7 bases. This CDR3 is 17 amino acids long. From germline, CDR1 is MGHRA and CDR2 YSYEKL. With V trimmed by 0 bases and J by 1 base, 7 bases remained unmatched. The CDR3 sequence is CASSQEYRGVGTDTQYF. The CDR3 region has the DNA TGCGCCAGCAGCCAAGAGTACCGGGGGGTTGGCACAGATACGCAGTATTTT.

The V and J genes are TRBV5-1 and TRBJ1-6; 7 positions agree with TRBD1. The CDR3 covers 17 residues. V lost 4 bases and J lost 0; bases outside the gene matches: 7. The V gene's germline CDR1 is SGHRS and CDR2 YFSETQ. CDR3 nucleotide sequence: TGCGCCAGCAGCCCGGGACAGACGAGCTCCTATAATTCACCCCTCCACTTT. This codes for CASSPGQTSSYNSPLHF.

The rearrangement links TRBV28 to TRBJ1-2, with a possible D match to TRBD1 (6 bases). The CDR3 is 13 amino acids. The V gene's germline CDR1 is MDHEN and CDR2 SYDVKM. Trimming shortened V by 4 bases and J by 4 bases, and 10 bases separated the two germline ends. As DNA, the CDR3 is TGTGCCAGCAGTTCAGGGGAGCGCTATGGCTACACCTTC. Its protein product is CASSSGERYGYTF.

The CDR3 region is CASSQRGTSGRSYEQFF. The CDR3 DNA sequence: TGTGCCAGCAGCCAACGAGGGACTAGCGGGCGAAGCTATGAGCAGTTCTTC. The V and J genes are TRBV14 and TRBJ2-1, with 12 bases aligning to TRBD2. The germline V gene has CDR1 SGHDN and CDR2 FVKESK. The ends lost 2 bases at V and 8 bases at J; junction bases unmatched: 10. The CDR3 is 17 residues long.

The chain couples TRBV10-3 to TRBJ1-2; 9 nucleotides line up with TRBD1. The CDR3 is made up of 13 amino acids. V shed 6 bases and J 8 bases; nucleotides not matched to a gene: 7. Germline CDR1 ENHRY, CDR2 SYGVKD. In DNA, the CDR3 is TGTGCCATCAGGCCCGGGACAGGGTACGGCTACACCTTC. Its translation is CAIRPGTGYGYTF.

J is TRBJ2-5 and V is TRBV2, with 11 bases lining up with TRBD1. Germline-derived CDR1 and CDR2 are SNHLY and FYNNEI. With V trimmed by 7 bases and J by 5 bases, 6 bases remained unmatched. The CDR3 spans 14 residues. For the CDR3, the DNA is TGTGCCAGCACTACGGACAGGGGGCGTGAGACCCAGTACTTC. This codes for CASTTDRGRETQYF.

V usage is TRBV5-5 and J usage is TRBJ1-6; D call uncertain. The germline V gene encodes CDR1 SGHKS and CDR2 YYEKEE (reference sequence). There are 15 residues in the CDR3. Trimming shortened V by 3 bases and J by 7 bases, and 14 bases separated the two germline ends. CDR3 bases: TGTGCCAGCAGCTCGGGTTTTTCGAGGAATTCACCCCTCCACTTT. Encoded protein: CASSSGFSRNSPLHF.

V usage is TRBV6-2 or TRBV6-3 and J usage is TRBJ1-2; D is unclear. The CDR3 contains 12 residues. The V and J ends lost 5 bases and 5 bases respectively, with 9 bases between them. The germline V gene encodes CDR1 MNHEY and CDR2 SVGEGT. The DNA of the CDR3 is TGTGCCAGCAGTGACGCGGGTTATGGCTACACCTTC. Encoded protein: CASSDAGYGYTF.